This T cell receptor beta chain stems from a study of OX40 agonist ivuxolimab in advanced cancers. Method: immunoSEQ multiplex PCR; TCRdb's copy keeps in-frame clones and lacks some. The profile shows 50,000 to 70,000 clones, around 84% of them singletons. Trimming left V 3 bases short and J 7 bases short, with 12 bases between. This CDR3 is built from 13 residues. Looked up from germline, CDR1 is LNHDA and CDR2 is SQIVND (reference sequence). This clone was seen more than once but under ten times. What it binds is unknown. Study conclusions and caveats: The CD4+ and CD8+ T cells in the blood had expanded clonally by week 6 at 0.1 to 3.0 mg/kg.

The genes are TRBV19 and TRBJ1-2, with TRBD1 as a possible D gene (5 bases). The TCR sequence derives from an adult with an advanced solid tumor such as melanoma, head and neck, liver or kidney cancer. This specimen consisted of CD4+ or CD8+ T cells sorted from blood, obtained in a trial of the OX40 agonist ivuxolimab. The CDR3 nucleotides are TGTGCCAGTAGTATGCCTGACAGACGTGGCTACACCTTC. This gives the protein CASSMPDRRGYTF.